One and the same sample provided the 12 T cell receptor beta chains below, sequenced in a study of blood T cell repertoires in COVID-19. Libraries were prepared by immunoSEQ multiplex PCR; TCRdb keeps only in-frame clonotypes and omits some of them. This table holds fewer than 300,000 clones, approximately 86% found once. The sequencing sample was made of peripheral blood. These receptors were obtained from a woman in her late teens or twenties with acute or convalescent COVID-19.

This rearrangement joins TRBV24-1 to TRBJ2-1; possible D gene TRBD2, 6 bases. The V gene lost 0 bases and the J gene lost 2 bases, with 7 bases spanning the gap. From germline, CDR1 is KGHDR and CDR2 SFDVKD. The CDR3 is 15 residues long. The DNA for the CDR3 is TGTGCCACCAGTGATTTGGGAGGGGCCTACAATGAGCAGTTCTTC. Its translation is CATSDLGGAYNEQFF.

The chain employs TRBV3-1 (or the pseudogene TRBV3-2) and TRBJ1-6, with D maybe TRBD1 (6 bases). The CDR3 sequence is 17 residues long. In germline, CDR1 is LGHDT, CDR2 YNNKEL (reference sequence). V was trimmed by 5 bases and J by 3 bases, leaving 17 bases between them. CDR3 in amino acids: CASSKQGWGFYNSPLHF. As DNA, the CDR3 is TGTGCCAGCAGCAAACAGGGCTGGGGGTTCTATAATTCACCCCTCCACTTT.

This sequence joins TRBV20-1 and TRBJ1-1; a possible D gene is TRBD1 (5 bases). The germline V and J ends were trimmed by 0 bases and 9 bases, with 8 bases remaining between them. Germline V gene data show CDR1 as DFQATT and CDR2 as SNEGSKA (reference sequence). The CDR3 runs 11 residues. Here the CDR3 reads CSARDTGKAFF. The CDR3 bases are TGCAGTGCTAGAGACACAGGTAAAGCTTTCTTT.

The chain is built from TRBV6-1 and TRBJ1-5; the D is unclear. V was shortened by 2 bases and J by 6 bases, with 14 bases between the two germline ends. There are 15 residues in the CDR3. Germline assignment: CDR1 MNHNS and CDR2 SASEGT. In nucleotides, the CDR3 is TGTGCCAGCAGTGAATTAACGGCAGGAGGTCAGCCCCAGCATTTT. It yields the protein CASSELTAGGQPQHF.

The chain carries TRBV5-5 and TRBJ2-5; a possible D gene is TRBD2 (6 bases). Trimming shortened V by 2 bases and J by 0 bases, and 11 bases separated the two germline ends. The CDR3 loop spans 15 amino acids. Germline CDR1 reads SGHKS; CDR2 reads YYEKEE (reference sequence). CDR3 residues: CASSFGGTDQETQYF. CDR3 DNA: TGTGCCAGCAGCTTCGGCGGGACCGACCAAGAGACCCAGTACTTC. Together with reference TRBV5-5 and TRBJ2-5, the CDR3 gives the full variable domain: DAGVTQSPTHLIKTRGQQVTLRCSPISGHKSVSWYQQVLGQGPQFIFQYYEKEERGRGNFPDRFSARQFPNYSSELNVNALLLGDSALYLCASSFGGTDQETQYFGPGTRLLVL.

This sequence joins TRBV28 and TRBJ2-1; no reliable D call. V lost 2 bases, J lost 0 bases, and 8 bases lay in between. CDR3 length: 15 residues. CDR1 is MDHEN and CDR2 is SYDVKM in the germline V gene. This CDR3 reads CASSLAVSSYNEQFF. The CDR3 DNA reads TGTGCCAGCAGTTTAGCGGTAAGCTCCTACAATGAGCAGTTCTTC. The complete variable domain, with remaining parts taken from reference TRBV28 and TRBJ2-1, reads DVKVTQSSRYLVKRTGEKVFLECVQDMDHENMFWYRQDPGLGLRLIYFSYDVKMKEKGDIPEGYSVSREKKERFSLILESASTNQTSMYLCASSLAVSSYNEQFFGPGTRLTVL.

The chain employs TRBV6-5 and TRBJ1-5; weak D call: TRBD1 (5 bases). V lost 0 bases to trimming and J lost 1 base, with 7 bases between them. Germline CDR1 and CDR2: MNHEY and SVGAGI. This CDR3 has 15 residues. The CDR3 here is CASSYSPGSNQPQHF. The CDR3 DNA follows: TGTGCCAGCAGTTACTCACCAGGGAGCAATCAGCCCCAGCATTTT.

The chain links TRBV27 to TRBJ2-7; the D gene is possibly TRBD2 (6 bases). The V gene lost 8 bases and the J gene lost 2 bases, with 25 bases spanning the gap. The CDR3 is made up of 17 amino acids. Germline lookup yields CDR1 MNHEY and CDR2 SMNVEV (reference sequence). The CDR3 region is CASHPVGRRDLPYEQYF. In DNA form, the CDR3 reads TGTGCCAGCCATCCGGTGGGGAGGCGGGACCTTCCCTACGAGCAGTACTTC.

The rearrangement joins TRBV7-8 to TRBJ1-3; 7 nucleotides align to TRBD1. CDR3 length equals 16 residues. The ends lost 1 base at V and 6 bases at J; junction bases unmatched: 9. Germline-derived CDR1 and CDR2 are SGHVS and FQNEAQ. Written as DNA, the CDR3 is TGTGCCAGCAGCTTAGATAGGGCAGGGGGACAAAACACCATATATTTT. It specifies CASSLDRAGGQNTIYF.

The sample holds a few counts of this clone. CDR3 amino acids: CASSRQGAGNTIYF. CDR3 in DNA: TGCGCCAGCAGCCGACAGGGGGCTGGAAACACCATATATTTT. This rearrangement joins TRBV5-1 to TRBJ1-3; the match to TRBD1 covers 9 bases. Germline lookup yields CDR1 SGHRS and CDR2 YFSETQ. Trimming removed 4 bases from V and 2 bases from J; junction bases left unmatched: 1. The CDR3 length is 14 residues.

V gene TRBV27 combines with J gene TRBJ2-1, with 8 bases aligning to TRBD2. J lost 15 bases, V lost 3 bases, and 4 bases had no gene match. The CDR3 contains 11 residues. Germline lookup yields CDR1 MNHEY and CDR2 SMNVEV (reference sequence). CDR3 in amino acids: CASSFGGRPFF. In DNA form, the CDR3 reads TGTGCCAGCAGTTTCGGCGGGAGGCCGTTCTTC.

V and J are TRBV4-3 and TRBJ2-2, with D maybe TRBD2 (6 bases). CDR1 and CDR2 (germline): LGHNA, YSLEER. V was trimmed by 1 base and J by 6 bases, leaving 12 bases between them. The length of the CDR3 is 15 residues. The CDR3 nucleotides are TGCGCCAGCAGCCAAGCGGGAGCCTCGTCCGGGGAGCTGTTTTTT. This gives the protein CASSQAGASSGELFF.